The 25 T cell receptor beta chains below were found in one sample sequenced in a study of T cells in Graves' hyperthyroidism and ophthalmopathy. Using RNA transcripts as the source, TCR beta CDR3 regions were amplified. In the first-round RT-PCR of the TCR CDR3, the HTBI primer set was used. TCRdb fed the multiplex PCR reads into MiXCR, producing one record per CDR3 protein. In the table there are hundreds of thousands of distinct CDR3 sequences, over 15% of which are singletons. Material for sequencing was blood. The receptor set was obtained from a woman in her fifties or sixties with Graves' ophthalmopathy.

The chain is built from TRBV10-3 and TRBJ1-2, with no clear D. This CDR3 region has 13 residues. Trimming cost V 4 bases and J 6 bases, with 12 bases left between them. Germline-derived CDR1 and CDR2 are ENHRY and SYGVKD. The CDR3 is CAISGPHGDGYTF. CDR3 in DNA: TGTGCCATCAGTGGGCCCCATGGAGATGGCTACACCTTC.

V gene TRBV20-1 combines with J gene TRBJ1-4, with a possible D match to TRBD1 (5 bases). The CDR3 sequence is 15 residues long. Germline CDR1 reads DFQATT; CDR2 reads SNEGSKA (reference sequence). V dropped 3 bases and J dropped 8 bases, with 19 bases sitting between them. The CDR3 loop is CSARGIGGEGEKLFF. The CDR3 nucleotides are TGCAGTGCTAGGGGTATTGGGGGGGAGGGGGAAAAACTGTTTTTT.

The V call is TRBV19, the J call TRBJ2-1, with D perhaps matching TRBD1 (6 bases). Per the germline V gene, CDR1 is LNHDA and CDR2 is SQIVND (reference sequence). The CDR3 contains 17 residues. Trimming took 6 bases from V and 6 from J, leaving 24 bases between them. Here the CDR3 reads CASRAPRGESRVNEQFF. The CDR3 DNA reads TGTGCCAGTAGGGCCCCCAGGGGAGAGAGTAGGGTCAATGAGCAGTTCTTC.

Only a few counts were recorded for this clonotype. V usage is TRBV2 and J usage is TRBJ1-2; a weak D match, TRBD1 (6 bases). The germline V gene encodes CDR1 SNHLY and CDR2 FYNNEI. The CDR3 is 15 amino acids. The germline V and J ends were trimmed by 6 bases and 1 base, with 15 bases remaining between them. The CDR3, as DNA: TGTGCCAGCAGGCGGGGGGCCCACCTTAACTATGGCTACACCTTC. Its protein is CASRRGAHLNYGYTF. Together with reference TRBV2 and TRBJ1-2, the CDR3 gives the full variable domain: EPEVTQTPSHQVTQMGQEVILRCVPISNHLYFYWYRQILGQKVEFLVSFYNNEISEKSEIFDDQFSVERPDGSNFTLKIRSTKLEDSAMYFCASRRGAHLNYGYTFGSGTRLTVV.

This clonotype was seen more than once but under ten times. This chain uses TRBV20-1 with TRBJ2-2; D is unclear. The CDR3 sequence is 15 residues long. Trimming took off 3 bases at V and 5 bases at J, with 16 bases between the two ends. The germline gives CDR1 DFQATT, CDR2 SNEGSKA (reference sequence). CDR3 protein: CSARTTRTRTGELFF. The CDR3 DNA follows: TGCAGTGCTAGGACGACAAGGACCAGGACCGGGGAGCTGTTTTTT.

There are many counts of this clonotype. The CDR3 loop is CASSSAGTYNEQFF. The CDR3 DNA is TGTGCCAGCAGCTCAGCAGGCACCTACAATGAGCAGTTCTTC. This chain links TRBV7-6 with TRBJ2-1, with D unresolved. The germline V gene has CDR1 SGHVS and CDR2 FNYEAQ. The CDR3 loop spans 14 amino acids. Trimming pared 4 bases from V and 2 bases from J, leaving 9 bases between.

With regard to this clonotype: A much larger clone lies one base from this, so it may be a read error. V gene TRBV6-5 combines with J gene TRBJ2-2, with 9 nucleotides matching TRBD1. This CDR3 is built from 15 residues. CDR1 and CDR2 (germline): MNHEY, SVGAGI. CDR3 sequence (DNA): TGTGCCAGCAGTTACTCGGACAGGGGCACCGGGGAGCCGTTTTTT. It specifies CASSYSDRGTGEPFF.

This clonotype was observed many times. This rearrangement joins TRBV7-2 to TRBJ1-5; D gene unclear. V dropped 2 bases and J dropped 6 bases, with 14 bases sitting between them. Germline lookup yields CDR1 SGHTA and CDR2 FQGNSA. This CDR3 contains 15 residues. The DNA of the CDR3 is TGTGCCAGCAGCTTATCCTCGGGGATGGGTCAGCCCCAGCATTTT. It specifies CASSLSSGMGQPQHF.

This clonotype was found many times. The chain combines TRBV29-1 with TRBJ1-1; D may be TRBD1 (6 bases). CDR1 and CDR2 (germline): SQVTM, ANQGSEA. The CDR3 length is 16 residues. The ends were cut back, 7 bases at V and 2 bases at J, with 23 bases in the middle. The CDR3 DNA reads TGCAGCGCGGGCTGGACAGACCGAGCACGTAACACTGAAGCTTTCTTT. Amino acids: CSAGWTDRARNTEAFF.

This clonotype was seen ten or more times. The rearrangement links TRBV27 to TRBJ1-6; D unresolved. The CDR3 runs to 15 residues. V was clipped by 11 bases and J by 9 bases, with 23 bases between them. CDR1 is MNHEY and CDR2 is SMNVEV in the germline V gene (reference sequence). In nucleotides, the CDR3 is TGTGCCGCCCCCGAAAAAAATGAGTTGTTTTCACCCCTCCACTTT. The encoded protein is CAAPEKNELFSPLHF.

This clonotype was seen only a few times. V gene TRBV11-3 combines with J gene TRBJ2-3; tentatively, D is TRBD1 (5 bases). CDR3 length: 16 amino acids. CDR1 SGHNT and CDR2 YENEEA come from the germline V gene. The V end lost 5 bases, the J end lost 3 bases, and 18 bases lay between the germline ends. The CDR3: CASSISWGGGTDTQYF. In nucleotides, the CDR3 is TGTGCCAGCAGCATTAGTTGGGGCGGTGGGACAGATACGCAGTATTTT. Using reference TRBV11-3 and TRBJ2-3 for the parts outside the CDR3, the full variable domain is EAGVVQSPRYKIIEKKQPVAFWCNPISGHNTLYWYLQNLGQGPELLIRYENEEAVDDSQLPKDRFSAERLKGVDSTLKIQPAELGDSAVYLCASSISWGGGTDTQYFGPGTRLTVL.

This clonotype has only a few counts. The chain joins TRBV28 to TRBJ2-1, with TRBD2 matching 7 bases. The germline V gene has CDR1 MDHEN and CDR2 SYDVKM. This CDR3 has 15 amino acids. J gave up 9 bases and V 2 bases, and 10 bases lay outside the gene matches. CDR3 amino acids: CASSLGGRADGEQFF. CDR3 nucleotides: TGTGCCAGCAGTTTAGGGGGGAGGGCTGACGGTGAGCAGTTCTTC.

This clonotype appeared a few times. J is TRBJ2-5 and V is TRBV6-1; D tentatively fits TRBD1 or TRBD2 (5 bases each). Looked up from germline, CDR1 is MNHNS and CDR2 is SASEGT. V shed 4 bases and J shed 1 base, with 10 bases lying between them. This CDR3 has 14 residues. DNA of the CDR3: TGTGCCAGCAGTGGGGGACGCAGCCAAGAGACCCAGTACTTC. Translating gives CASSGGRSQETQYF.

The J gene is TRBJ2-7, the V gene TRBV28; perhaps TRBD1 as D (6 bases). The CDR3 has 15 residues. Germline V gives CDR1 MDHEN, CDR2 SYDVKM. V lost 7 bases to trimming and J lost 4 bases, with 20 bases between them. CDR3 in DNA: TGTGCCAGCACCGACACCGGGACAAAGAATTACGAGCAGTACTTC. Its protein product is CASTDTGTKNYEQYF.

This clonotype was recorded at least ten times. The genes are TRBV20-1 and TRBJ2-5; TRBD2 might be the D (6 bases). Germline assignment: CDR1 DFQATT and CDR2 SNEGSKA (reference sequence). This CDR3 is 13 amino acids long. Trimming pared 0 bases from V and 5 bases from J, leaving 10 bases between. CDR3 amino acids: CSARDLGRETQYF. The CDR3, as DNA: TGCAGTGCTAGAGATTTGGGGAGGGAGACCCAGTACTTC.

This clonotype was seen more than once but under ten times. The chain uses TRBV10-2 and TRBJ2-7, with a weak D call TRBD1 (6 bases). The V gene lost 6 bases and the J gene lost 2 bases, with 14 bases spanning the gap. CDR1 is WSHSY, CDR2 SAAADI, per germline. The CDR3 totals 14 residues. CDR3 DNA: TGCGCCAGCAGATTAACTAGGGACACCTACGAGCAGTACTTC. This gives the protein CASRLTRDTYEQYF.

This clonotype was seen ten or more times. This sequence joins TRBV20-1 and TRBJ2-7, with 7 bases matching TRBD1. Trimming took 1 base from V and 0 from J; bases not matched to a gene: 6. Germline V gene lookup returns CDR1 DFQATT and CDR2 SNEGSKA (reference sequence). The CDR3 is 15 residues long. In DNA, the CDR3 is TGCAGTGCTAGAGGCAGGGGGATCCTCTCCTACGAGCAGTACTTC. It yields the protein CSARGRGILSYEQYF.

This clonotype has at least ten counts. This chain connects TRBV12-3 or TRBV12-4 to TRBJ2-7; 7 positions agree with TRBD1. V shed 3 bases and J 0 bases; nucleotides not matched to a gene: 5. The CDR3 length is 15 residues. CDR3 sequence: CASSLGTAGSYEQYF. The CDR3, as DNA: TGTGCCAGCAGTTTGGGGACAGCCGGCTCCTACGAGCAGTACTTC.

V usage is TRBV2 and J usage is TRBJ1-5; D is unclear. The germline gives CDR1 SNHLY, CDR2 FYNNEI. The CDR3 sequence is 13 residues long. Trimming stripped 6 bases from V and 1 base from J, with 7 bases between. This CDR3 is CASSAPSNQPQHF. The CDR3 DNA is TGTGCCAGCAGCGCACCAAGCAATCAGCCCCAGCATTTT.

Ten or more counts support this clonotype. V is TRBV2 and J is TRBJ1-4, with a weak D call TRBD1 (6 bases). Germline V CDR1 and CDR2: SNHLY, FYNNEI. CDR3 length: 14 residues. V lost 7 bases and J 4 bases, leaving 13 bases between the germline ends. CDR3 residues: CASNQGGSNEKLFF. The CDR3 DNA reads TGTGCCAGCAACCAAGGGGGTAGTAATGAAAAACTGTTTTTT.

The table lists this clonotype with many counts. V and J are TRBV20-1 and TRBJ2-5; 7 bases are a match to TRBD1. CDR1 is DFQATT, CDR2 SNEGSKA, per germline (reference sequence). The CDR3 contains 13 residues. V lost 6 bases to trimming and J lost 10 bases; unmatched junction nucleotides: 14. The CDR3 here is CSAPGTVSFDQYF. The CDR3 bases are TGCAGTGCGCCCGGGACAGTGTCCTTTGACCAGTACTTC.

There are many counts of this clonotype. This chain connects TRBV5-1 to TRBJ1-2; 9 bases are shared with TRBD1. The V gene end was trimmed by 7 bases and the J gene end by 2 bases; junction bases not matched to a gene: 9. The germline V gene encodes CDR1 SGHRS and CDR2 YFSETQ. The CDR3 has 15 amino acids. This CDR3 reads CASAEGDRENYGYTF. Written as DNA, the CDR3 is TGCGCCAGCGCCGAGGGGGACAGGGAGAACTATGGCTACACCTTC.

In its sample, this clonotype was seen many times. The rearrangement uses TRBV7-9 and TRBJ1-1, with D uncertain. Deletions cut 2 bases from V and 4 bases from J, with 8 bases between. Germline V gene data show CDR1 as SEHNR and CDR2 as FQNEAQ (reference sequence). The CDR3 is 13 residues long. The CDR3 coding sequence is TGTGCCAGCAGCTTATCCCAGAGCACTGAAGCTTTCTTT. Residues: CASSLSQSTEAFF. Filled out from reference TRBV7-9 and TRBJ1-1, the complete variable domain reads DTGVSQNPRHKITKRGQNVTFRCDPISEHNRLYWYRQTLGQGPEFLTYFQNEAQLEKSRLLSDRFSAERPKGSFSTLEIQRTEQGDSAMYLCASSLSQSTEAFFGQGTRLTVV.

This clonotype was detected ten times or more. This chain links TRBV20-1 with TRBJ2-1; 13 positions match TRBD2. Germline V CDR1 and CDR2: DFQATT, SNEGSKA (reference sequence). The CDR3 covers 14 residues. CDR3 bases: TGCAGCGCCCGACTAGCGGGGGGTTTCAATGAGCAGTTCTTC. Encoded protein: CSARLAGGFNEQFF.

V usage is TRBV7-2 and J usage is TRBJ2-7; 12 bases map to TRBD2. V gave up 5 bases and J gave up 5 bases; unmatched junction bases: 7. Germline V CDR1 and CDR2: SGHTA, FQGNSA. The CDR3 runs 15 residues. The CDR3 DNA reads as TGTGCCAGCAGCCTCTGGACTAGCGGGACGAACGAGCAGTACTTC. Residues: CASSLWTSGTNEQYF.